Listed below are T cell receptor beta chains from one sample, sequenced in a study of blood T cell repertoires in COVID-19. Here immunoSEQ multiplex PCR was the method, and the copy in TCRdb shows in-frame clones only, minus some. The sample gives approximately 200,000 clones, about 88% of which show up once; 0.85% to 1% is in the top ten. Specimen: peripheral blood. The receptor set was obtained from a man in his forties with acute or convalescent COVID-19. Both conserved end residues are part of each CDR3. The order of the fields is D gene, CDR3 length, V gene, J gene, clone size, CDR3 DNA, CDR3 protein. D genes are given only for firm matches. Clone size is stated in some rows and not others, as once, few, many or a class when expanded.

-	13	TRBV12-3/TRBV12-4	TRBJ1-1	-	TGTGCCAGCAGGGGGGGTCGGCAGACTGAAGCTTTCTTT	CASRGGRQTEAFF
-	16	TRBV28	TRBJ1-5	once	TGTGCCAGCAGAACCTACGCGCGGGGGCTGCATCAGCCCCAGCATTTT	CASRTYARGLHQPQHF
-	15	TRBV28	TRBJ1-4	-	TGTGCCAGCAGCTTAACAGGTAGCCAAAATGAAAAACTGTTTTTT	CASSLTGSQNEKLFF
TRBD1	16	TRBV3-1/TRBV3-2	TRBJ1-3	-	TGTGCCAGCAGCCATAATCCGGGACAGCCTGGAAACACCATATATTTT	CASSHNPGQPGNTIYF
-	15	TRBV5-1	TRBJ2-3	-	TGCGCCAGCAGCTTGAGTTCGGCAGCGGGAGATACGCAGTATTTT	CASSLSSAAGDTQYF
TRBD1	17	TRBV3-1/TRBV3-2	TRBJ1-6	-	TGTGCCAGCAGCCCACCCGGGACAGGGGGCAGCAGCTCACCCCTCCACTTT	CASSPPGTGGSSSPLHF
TRBD2	16	TRBV5-1	TRBJ2-1	few	TGCGCCAGCAGCTTGGGACTAGCGGGGGCCTACAATGAGCAGTTCTTC	CASSLGLAGAYNEQFF
TRBD1	14	TRBV9	TRBJ1-2	-	TGTGCCAGCAGCGTAGGCAGGGGGCAGCGAGGCTACACCTTC	CASSVGRGQRGYTF
-	11	TRBV29-1	TRBJ2-7	few	TGCAGCGTTGAGTTCAGGGACGAGCAGTACTTC	CSVEFRDEQYF
TRBD1	18	TRBV5-4	TRBJ1-4	-	TGTGCCAGCAGCTTGGCCGGAGCCAGGGGGCGAGCTAATGAAAAACTGTTTTTT	CASSLAGARGRANEKLFF
TRBD2	15	TRBV5-1	TRBJ2-1	once	TGCGCCAGCAGCCACGGGACTAGCGGGGACAATGAGCAGTTCTTC	CASSHGTSGDNEQFF
TRBD2	14	TRBV5-6	TRBJ2-5	-	TGTGCCAGCAGTTTTAGCGGGGTAGGGGAGACCCAGTACTTC	CASSFSGVGETQYF
-	13	TRBV6-6	TRBJ1-2	-	TGTGCCAGCAGTTACCAGGGGAGCTATGGCTACACCTTC	CASSYQGSYGYTF
-	14	TRBV6-5	TRBJ2-7	-	TGTGCCAGCTCGGCTGGGGGCCCCTCCTACGAGCAGTACTTC	CASSAGGPSYEQYF
TRBD2	15	TRBV3-1/TRBV3-2	TRBJ2-7	-	TGTGCCAGCAGCCAAGCGGGGGGGCCCACCTACGAGCAGTACTTC	CASSQAGGPTYEQYF
-	14	TRBV5-6	TRBJ2-5	-	TGTGCCAGCAGCTTGGCCCACTCAGCGGGGACCCAGTACTTC	CASSLAHSAGTQYF
TRBD1	11	TRBV29-1	TRBJ1-2	-	TGCAGCGCCGGGACAGCCTATGGCTACACCTTC	CSAGTAYGYTF
-	11	TRBV6-1	TRBJ2-1	-	TGTGCCAGCAGTGAAGAACTCTCCCAGTTCTTC	CASSEELSQFF
TRBD1	13	TRBV18	TRBJ2-1	once	TGTGCCAGCTCGTCGGACAGGGACAATGAGCAGTTCTTC	CASSSDRDNEQFF
-	15	TRBV30	TRBJ1-4	-	TGTGCCTGGAGTCCCGGGTCCCTCCAGGGGGAAAAACTGTTTTTT	CAWSPGSLQGEKLFF
-	13	TRBV30	TRBJ2-7	-	TGTGCCTGGAGTCCAGGTGTGGTCTACGAGCAGTACTTC	CAWSPGVVYEQYF
-	13	TRBV10-1	TRBJ1-1	-	TGCGCCAGCAGTTTGTCTTCGGGGGAGCGAGCTTTCTTT	CASSLSSGERAFF
-	14	TRBV2	TRBJ1-5	-	TGTGCCAGCAGTGAATCCCGGGAGGGCCAGCCCCAGCATTTT	CASSESREGQPQHF
TRBD1	16	TRBV7-9	TRBJ1-3	-	TGTGCCAGCAGCTACGACAGGGATGAATCTGGAAACACCATATATTTT	CASSYDRDESGNTIYF
TRBD1	14	TRBV28	TRBJ2-2	-	TGTGCCAGCAACAGGGACAGGGGAGCCGGGGAGCTGTTTTTT	CASNRDRGAGELFF
TRBD1	14	TRBV2	TRBJ2-3	-	TGTGCCAGCAGGGGGGACAGGGCCACAGATACGCAGTATTTT	CASRGDRATDTQYF
TRBD1	14	TRBV18	TRBJ1-1	-	TGTGCCAGCTCACCCCCAACCTGGACAGGGGGAGCTTTCTTT	CASSPPTWTGGAFF
TRBD1	14	TRBV6-2/TRBV6-3	TRBJ1-6	-	TGTGCCAGCAGTTCCGGGACAGAGGATTCACCCCTCCACTTT	CASSSGTEDSPLHF
-	17	TRBV11-2	TRBJ1-2	-	TGTGCCAGCAGCCCCCTGACACCGGGAGGGGCCGCAATGGGCTACACCTTC	CASSPLTPGGAAMGYTF
-	13	TRBV4-1	TRBJ1-2	-	TGCGCCAGCAGCCAAGACCTTCAACGGGGCTACACCTTC	CASSQDLQRGYTF
-	13	TRBV2	TRBJ1-2	-	TGTGCCAGCTACCAGGGGAGGGTCACTGGCTACACCTTC	CASYQGRVTGYTF
-	16	TRBV28	TRBJ1-4	-	TGTGCCAGCAGCGCCCCGTTGAGCCCAACTAATGAAAAACTGTTTTTT	CASSAPLSPTNEKLFF
-	15	TRBV7-2	TRBJ2-1	-	TGTGCCAGCAGCCCAGGGCACAGCTCCTACAATGAGCAGTTCTTC	CASSPGHSSYNEQFF
-	14	TRBV5-1	TRBJ2-7	-	TGCGCCAGCAGCCTCGCGACAGACAACTACGAGCAGTACTTC	CASSLATDNYEQYF
TRBD1	16	TRBV19	TRBJ1-5	-	TGTGCCAGTAGTACTCCTACAGGGGGCCGGGGGCAGCCCCAGCATTTT	CASSTPTGGRGQPQHF
TRBD1	16	TRBV5-6	TRBJ2-2	once	TGTGCCAGCAGCTTGGGACAGGGGATTATCCCCGGGGAGCTGTTTTTT	CASSLGQGIIPGELFF
TRBD1	14	TRBV9	TRBJ1-3	few	TGTGCCAGCAGCCCACGGGACAGTGGAAACACCATATATTTT	CASSPRDSGNTIYF
-	14	TRBV6-1	TRBJ1-1	-	TGTGCCAGCAGTGAAGGGGACATGACGTCTGAAGCTTTCTTT	CASSEGDMTSEAFF
-	15	TRBV7-2	TRBJ1-5	few	TGTGCCAGCAGCTTAGTAGGGTCAGGGAATCAGCCCCAGCATTTT	CASSLVGSGNQPQHF
-	15	TRBV6-2/TRBV6-3	TRBJ1-6	few	TGTGCCAGCAGTTACTCTGAAAGAGATAATTCACCCCTCCACTTT	CASSYSERDNSPLHF
TRBD1	15	TRBV3-1/TRBV3-2	TRBJ1-1	few	TGTGCCAGCAGCCTCCTAGTGACAGGGGCCAATGAAGCTTTCTTT	CASSLLVTGANEAFF
-	15	TRBV19	TRBJ1-6	-	TGTGCCAGTAGTCCTCCCTATGCTTCAAATTCACCCCTCCACTTT	CASSPPYASNSPLHF
TRBD2	16	TRBV4-2	TRBJ2-3	-	TGTGCCAGCAGCCAAGGCACTAGCGGGGGCACAGATACGCAGTATTTT	CASSQGTSGGTDTQYF
TRBD2	16	TRBV3-1/TRBV3-2	TRBJ2-5	-	TGTGCCAGCAGCCAATGGTCTAGCGGGGGTAAAGAGACCCAGTACTTC	CASSQWSSGGKETQYF
-	13	TRBV11-2	TRBJ2-3	-	TGTGCCAGCAGCTTAGATCTAACGGATACGCAGTATTTT	CASSLDLTDTQYF
TRBD1	15	TRBV14	TRBJ2-2	-	TGTGCCAGCAGCCAAATTGACAGGGACACCGGGGAGCTGTTTTTT	CASSQIDRDTGELFF
-	13	TRBV12-3/TRBV12-4	TRBJ1-6	-	TGTGCCAGCAGGCGGGACGGAGGCCTGTCCCTCCACTTT	CASRRDGGLSLHF
TRBD1	16	TRBV9	TRBJ2-2	-	TGTGCCAGCAGCGCAACAGGGGGCGTTAGCACCGGGGAGCTGTTTTTT	CASSATGGVSTGELFF
-	14	TRBV6-5	TRBJ1-6	-	TGTGCCAGCAGTCAACAGGGCACAGGTTCACCCCTCCACTTT	CASSQQGTGSPLHF
TRBD1	12	TRBV27	TRBJ2-7	-	TGTGCCAGCAGTCCCCCAGGGGGCGAGCAGTACTTC	CASSPPGGEQYF
-	16	TRBV19	TRBJ2-2	-	TGTGCCAGTAGCTTCAAAGGAGTCTCCAACACCGGGGAGCTGTTTTTT	CASSFKGVSNTGELFF
-	15	TRBV5-1	TRBJ2-2	-	TGCGCCAGCAGCATTTTACGGGGAGGCACCGGGGAGCTGTTTTTT	CASSILRGGTGELFF
-	12	TRBV30	TRBJ1-5	-	TGTGCCTGGAGTGTCCCTATCCAGCCCCAGCATTTT	CAWSVPIQPQHF
-	15	TRBV28	TRBJ1-1	-	TGTGCCAGCAGTTTTGAATCCAGGGGACCCCCTGAAGCTTTCTTT	CASSFESRGPPEAFF
-	16	TRBV5-1	TRBJ1-2	-	TGCGCCAGCAGCTTGGTTAACGGGGCCGGACAGTACGGCTACACCTTC	CASSLVNGAGQYGYTF
TRBD1	12	TRBV29-1	TRBJ1-1	-	TGCAGTACTATTAAGGGGGCGGGCTCAGCTTTCTTT	CSTIKGAGSAFF
-	14	TRBV3-1/TRBV3-2	TRBJ2-5	-	TGTGCCAGCAGCCGCGGGACCCCAAGCCGGACCCAGTACTTC	CASSRGTPSRTQYF